This record covers a single TCR beta chain. This specimen belongs to a study of blood T cell repertoires in COVID-19. The CDR3 length is 16 residues. Germline-derived CDR1 and CDR2 are SGDLS and YYNGEE. Unmatched junction bases numbered 6, after V lost 0 bases and J lost 4 bases. Assay: immunoSEQ multiplex PCR; the TCRdb copy retains only in-frame clones and omits some. Of about 42,000 clones detected, around 86% appear once; the ten largest clones hold about 0.4%. This chain links TRBV9 with TRBJ2-5, with TRBD2 identical over 10 bases. Sequenced: peripheral blood. The clonotype comes from a human donor in a cohort sampled during active COVID-19. The CDR3 loop is CASSVGAGGSVETQYF. The CDR3 coding sequence is TGTGCCAGCAGCGTAGGAGCGGGGGGGTCGGTAGAGACCCAGTACTTC.